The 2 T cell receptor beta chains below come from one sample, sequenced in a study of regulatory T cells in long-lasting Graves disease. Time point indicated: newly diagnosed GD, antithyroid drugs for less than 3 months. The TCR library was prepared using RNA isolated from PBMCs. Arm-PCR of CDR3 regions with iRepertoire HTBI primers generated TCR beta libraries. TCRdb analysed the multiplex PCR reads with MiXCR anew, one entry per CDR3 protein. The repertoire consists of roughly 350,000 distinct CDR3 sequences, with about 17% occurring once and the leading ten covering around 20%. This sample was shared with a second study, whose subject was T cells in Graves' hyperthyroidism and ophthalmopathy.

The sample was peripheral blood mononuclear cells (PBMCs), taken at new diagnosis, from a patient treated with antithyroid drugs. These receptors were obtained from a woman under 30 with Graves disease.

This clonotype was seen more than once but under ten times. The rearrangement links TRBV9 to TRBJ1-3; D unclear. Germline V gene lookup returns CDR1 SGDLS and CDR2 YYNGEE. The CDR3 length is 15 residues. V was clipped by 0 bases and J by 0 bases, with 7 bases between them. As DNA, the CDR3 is TGTGCCAGCAGCGTAGACAGCCTCTCTGGAAACACCATATATTTT. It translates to CASSVDSLSGNTIYF.

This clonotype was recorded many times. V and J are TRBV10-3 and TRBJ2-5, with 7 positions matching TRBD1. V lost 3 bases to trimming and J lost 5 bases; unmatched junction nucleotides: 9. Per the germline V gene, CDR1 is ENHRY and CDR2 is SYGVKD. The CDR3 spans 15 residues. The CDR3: CAISEETGTRETQYF. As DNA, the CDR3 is TGTGCCATCAGTGAAGAGACAGGGACGAGGGAGACCCAGTACTTC.